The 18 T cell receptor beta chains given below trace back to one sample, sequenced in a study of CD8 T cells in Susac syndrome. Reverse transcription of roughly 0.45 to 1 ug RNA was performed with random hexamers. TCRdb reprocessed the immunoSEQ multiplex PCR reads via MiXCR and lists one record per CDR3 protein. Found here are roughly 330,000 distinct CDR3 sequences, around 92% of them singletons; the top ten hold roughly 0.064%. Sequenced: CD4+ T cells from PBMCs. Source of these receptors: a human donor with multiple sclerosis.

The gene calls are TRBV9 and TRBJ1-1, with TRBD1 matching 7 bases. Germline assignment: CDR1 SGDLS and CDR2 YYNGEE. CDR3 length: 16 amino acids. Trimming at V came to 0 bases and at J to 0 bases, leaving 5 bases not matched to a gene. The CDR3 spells CASSVVPGGMNTEAFF. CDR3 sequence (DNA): TGTGCCAGCAGCGTAGTTCCAGGGGGTATGAACACTGAAGCTTTCTTT.

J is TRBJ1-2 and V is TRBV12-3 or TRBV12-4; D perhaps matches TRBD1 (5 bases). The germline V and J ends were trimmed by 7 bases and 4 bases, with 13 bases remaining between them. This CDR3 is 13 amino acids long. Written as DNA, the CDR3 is TGTGCCAGCATCCGTGCGGGGCCCTATGGCTACACCTTC. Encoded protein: CASIRAGPYGYTF.

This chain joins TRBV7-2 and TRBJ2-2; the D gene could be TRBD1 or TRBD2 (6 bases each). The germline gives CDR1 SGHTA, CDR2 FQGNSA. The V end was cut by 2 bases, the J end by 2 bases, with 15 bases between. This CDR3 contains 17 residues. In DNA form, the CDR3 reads TGTGCCAGCAGCTTAAGGGGGGCTAGCAGAAACACCGGGGAGCTGTTTTTT. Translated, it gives CASSLRGASRNTGELFF. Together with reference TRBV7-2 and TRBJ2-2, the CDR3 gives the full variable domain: GAGVSQSPSNKVTEKGKDVELRCDPISGHTALYWYRQSLGQGLEFLIYFQGNSAPDKSGLPSDRFSAERTGGSVSTLTIQRTQQEDSAVYLCASSLRGASRNTGELFFGEGSRLTVL.

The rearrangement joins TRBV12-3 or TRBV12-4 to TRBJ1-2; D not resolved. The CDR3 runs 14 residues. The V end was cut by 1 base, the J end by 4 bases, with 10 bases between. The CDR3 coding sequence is TGTGCCAGCAGTTTAGTTAACGGGCTCTATGGCTACACCTTC. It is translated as CASSLVNGLYGYTF.

CDR3 sequence (DNA): TGTGCCAGCAGTTACGTAGCGGGAGCGGCCGTGGAGTACTTC. Translating it yields CASSYVAGAAVEYF. The V call is TRBV6-5, the J call TRBJ2-7; 9 bases fit TRBD2. Germline V lookup: CDR1 MNHEY, CDR2 SVGAGI. The CDR3 length is 14 residues. J gave up 11 bases and V 2 bases, and 10 bases lay outside the gene matches.

The chain's CDR3 is CASSSPDRGSYEQYF. CDR3 nucleotide sequence: TGTGCCAGCAGCTCTCCGGATCGGGGTTCCTACGAGCAGTACTTC. The J gene is TRBJ2-7, the V gene TRBV12-3 or TRBV12-4, with TRBD2 as a possible D gene (5 bases). CDR3 size: 15 residues. Trimming left V 6 bases short and J 1 base short, with 16 bases between.

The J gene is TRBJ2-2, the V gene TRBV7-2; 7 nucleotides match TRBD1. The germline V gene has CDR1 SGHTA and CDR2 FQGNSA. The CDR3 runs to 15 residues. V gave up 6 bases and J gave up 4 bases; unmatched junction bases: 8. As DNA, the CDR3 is TGTGCCAGCAGTCGGGACAGTGTATCCACCGGGGAGCTGTTTTTT. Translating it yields CASSRDSVSTGELFF.

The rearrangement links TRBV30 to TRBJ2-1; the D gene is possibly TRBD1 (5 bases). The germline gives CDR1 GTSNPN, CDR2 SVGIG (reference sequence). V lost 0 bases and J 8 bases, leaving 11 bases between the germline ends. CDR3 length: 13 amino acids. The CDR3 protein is CAWSVKGADEQFF. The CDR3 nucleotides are TGTGCCTGGAGTGTTAAAGGGGCCGATGAGCAGTTCTTC.

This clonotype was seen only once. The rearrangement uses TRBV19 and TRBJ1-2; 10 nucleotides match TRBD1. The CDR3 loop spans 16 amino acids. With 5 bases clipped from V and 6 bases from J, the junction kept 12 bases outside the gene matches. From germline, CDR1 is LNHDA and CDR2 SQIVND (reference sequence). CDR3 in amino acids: CASSFSPLGQGNGYTF. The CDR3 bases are TGTGCCAGTAGTTTCTCACCCTTGGGACAGGGGAATGGCTACACCTTC. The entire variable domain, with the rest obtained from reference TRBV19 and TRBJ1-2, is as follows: DGGITQSPKYLFRKEGQNVTLSCEQNLNHDAMYWYRQDPGQGLRLIYYSQIVNDFQKGDIAEGYSVSREKKESFPLTVTSAQKNPTAFYLCASSFSPLGQGNGYTFGSGTRLTVV.

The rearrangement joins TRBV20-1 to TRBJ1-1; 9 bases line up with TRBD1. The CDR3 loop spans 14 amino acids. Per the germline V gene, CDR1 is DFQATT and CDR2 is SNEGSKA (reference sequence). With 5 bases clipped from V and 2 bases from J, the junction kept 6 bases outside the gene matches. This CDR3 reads CSAGTGGPNTEAFF. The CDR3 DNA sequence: TGCAGTGCTGGAACAGGGGGCCCCAACACTGAAGCTTTCTTT.

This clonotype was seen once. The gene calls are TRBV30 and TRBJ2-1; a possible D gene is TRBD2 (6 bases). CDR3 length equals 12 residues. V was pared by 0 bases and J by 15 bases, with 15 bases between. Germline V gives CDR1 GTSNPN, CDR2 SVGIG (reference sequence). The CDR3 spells CAWSVRRGPAFF. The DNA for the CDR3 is TGTGCCTGGAGTGTAAGGAGGGGCCCGGCGTTCTTC. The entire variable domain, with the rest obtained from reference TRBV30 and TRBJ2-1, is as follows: SQTIHQWPATLVQPVGSPLSLECTVEGTSNPNLYWYRQAAGRGLQLLFYSVGIGQISSEVPQNLSASRPQDRQFILSSKKLLLSDSGFYLCAWSVRRGPAFFGPGTRLTVL.

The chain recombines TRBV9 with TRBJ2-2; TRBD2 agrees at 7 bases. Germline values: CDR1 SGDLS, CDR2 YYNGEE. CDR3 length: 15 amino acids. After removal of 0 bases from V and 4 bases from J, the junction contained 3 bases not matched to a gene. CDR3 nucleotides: TGTGCCAGCAGCGTAGAAGCGGGGTCCACCGGGGAGCTGTTTTTT. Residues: CASSVEAGSTGELFF.

The CDR3 region is CASSLGGFTPYSYNSPLHF. CDR3 nucleotide sequence: TGTGCCAGCAGCTTAGGGGGATTTACCCCCTACTCCTATAATTCACCCCTCCACTTT. The chain joins TRBV7-2 to TRBJ1-6; unclear D gene. CDR1 is SGHTA, CDR2 FQGNSA, per germline. The V end was cut by 1 base, the J end by 0 bases, with 16 bases between. The CDR3 sequence is 19 residues long.

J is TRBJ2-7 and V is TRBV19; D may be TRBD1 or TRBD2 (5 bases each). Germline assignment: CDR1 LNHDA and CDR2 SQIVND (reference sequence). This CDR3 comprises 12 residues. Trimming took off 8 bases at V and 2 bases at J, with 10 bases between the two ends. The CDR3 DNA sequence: TGTGCCAGTGTTGGGGGAACCTACGAGCAGTACTTC. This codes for CASVGGTYEQYF.

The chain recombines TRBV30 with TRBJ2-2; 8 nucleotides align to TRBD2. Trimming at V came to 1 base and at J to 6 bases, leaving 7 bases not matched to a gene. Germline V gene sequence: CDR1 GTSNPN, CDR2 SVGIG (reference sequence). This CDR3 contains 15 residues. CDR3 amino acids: CAWSAHGTSPGELFF. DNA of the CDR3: TGTGCCTGGAGTGCACACGGGACTAGTCCCGGGGAGCTGTTTTTT. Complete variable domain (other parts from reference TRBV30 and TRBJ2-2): SQTIHQWPATLVQPVGSPLSLECTVEGTSNPNLYWYRQAAGRGLQLLFYSVGIGQISSEVPQNLSASRPQDRQFILSSKKLLLSDSGFYLCAWSAHGTSPGELFFGEGSRLTVL.

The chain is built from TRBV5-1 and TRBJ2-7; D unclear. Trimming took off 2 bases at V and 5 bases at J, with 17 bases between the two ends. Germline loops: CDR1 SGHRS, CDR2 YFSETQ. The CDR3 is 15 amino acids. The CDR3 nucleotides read TGCGCCAGCAGCTTAGTCGGCACTGTATTCAACGAGCAGTACTTC. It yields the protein CASSLVGTVFNEQYF.

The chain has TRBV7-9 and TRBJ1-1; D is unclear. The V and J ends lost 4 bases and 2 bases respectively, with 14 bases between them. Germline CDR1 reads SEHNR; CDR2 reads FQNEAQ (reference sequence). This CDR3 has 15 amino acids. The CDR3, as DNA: TGTGCCAGCAGCTCCTCCTTTGAGGGTAACACTGAAGCTTTCTTT. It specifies CASSSSFEGNTEAFF.

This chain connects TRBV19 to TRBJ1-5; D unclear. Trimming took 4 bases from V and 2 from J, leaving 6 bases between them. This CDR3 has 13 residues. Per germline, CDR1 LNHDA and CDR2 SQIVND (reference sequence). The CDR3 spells CASSRKGNQPQHF. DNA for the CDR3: TGTGCCAGTAGTAGGAAGGGCAATCAGCCCCAGCATTTT.